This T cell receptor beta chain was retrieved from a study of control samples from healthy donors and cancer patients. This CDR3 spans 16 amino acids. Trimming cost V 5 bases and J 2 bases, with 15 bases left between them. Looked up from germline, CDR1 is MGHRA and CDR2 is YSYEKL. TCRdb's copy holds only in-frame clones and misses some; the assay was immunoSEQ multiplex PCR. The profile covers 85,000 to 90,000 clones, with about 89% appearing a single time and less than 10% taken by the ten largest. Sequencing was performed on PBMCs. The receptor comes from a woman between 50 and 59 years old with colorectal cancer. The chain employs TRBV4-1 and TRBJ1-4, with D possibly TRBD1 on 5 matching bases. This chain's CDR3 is CASSTQKGQTNEKLFF. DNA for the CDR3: TGCGCCAGCAGCACTCAGAAGGGGCAGACTAATGAAAAACTGTTTTTT.